This T cell receptor beta chain was sequenced in a study of shared clonotypes between healthy human individuals. This CDR3 is built from 11 residues. The germline CDR1 and CDR2 sequences are LNHDA and SQIVND (reference sequence). The V and J ends lost 2 bases and 3 bases respectively, with 0 bases between them. This clone was observed a few times. The sample contains more than one DNA sequence encoding this CDR3. Profiled with immunoSEQ multiplex PCR; TCRdb holds only in-frame clones, not every one. The table records around 2.5 million clones, 90% to 95% of them present only once. The source is a man aged 18-30 years in good health. Some clones in this sample may be carry-over from other donors' samples. Sequencing was performed on naive CD4+ T cells from PBMCs. Subset denoted: CD45RA+ positively selected. The chain is built from TRBV19 and TRBJ2-3; unclear D gene. CDR3 sequence (DNA): TGTGCCAGTAGTATAACAGATACGCAGTATTTT. Translated, it gives CASSITDTQYF.